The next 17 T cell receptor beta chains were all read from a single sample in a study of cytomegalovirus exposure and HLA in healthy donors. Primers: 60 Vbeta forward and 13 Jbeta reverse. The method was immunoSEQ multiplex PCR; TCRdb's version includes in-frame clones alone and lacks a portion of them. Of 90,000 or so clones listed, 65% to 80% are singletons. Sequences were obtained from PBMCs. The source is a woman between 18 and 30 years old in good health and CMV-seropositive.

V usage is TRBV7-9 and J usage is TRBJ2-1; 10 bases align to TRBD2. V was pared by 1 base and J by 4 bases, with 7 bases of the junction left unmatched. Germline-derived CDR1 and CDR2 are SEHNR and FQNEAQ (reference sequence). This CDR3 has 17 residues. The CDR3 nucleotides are TGTGCCAGCAGCTTAGACGTACGGACTAGCGGTTACAATGAGCAGTTCTTC. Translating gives CASSLDVRTSGYNEQFF.

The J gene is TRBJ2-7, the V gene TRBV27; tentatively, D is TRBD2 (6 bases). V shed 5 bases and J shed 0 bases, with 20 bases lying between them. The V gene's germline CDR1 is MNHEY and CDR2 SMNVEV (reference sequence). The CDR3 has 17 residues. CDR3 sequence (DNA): TGTGCCAGCAGTCCCTACGCTAGCGACGAATCCTCCTACGAGCAGTACTTC. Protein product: CASSPYASDESSYEQYF.

The CDR3 bases are TGTGCCAGCAGCCCCGGGAGGTACACAGATACGCAGTATTTT. This translates into CASSPGRYTDTQYF. V usage is TRBV14 and J usage is TRBJ2-3; 7 bases line up with TRBD2. CDR3 length equals 14 residues. Germline V CDR1 and CDR2: SGHDN, FVKESK. V gave up 4 bases and J gave up 2 bases; unmatched junction bases: 3.

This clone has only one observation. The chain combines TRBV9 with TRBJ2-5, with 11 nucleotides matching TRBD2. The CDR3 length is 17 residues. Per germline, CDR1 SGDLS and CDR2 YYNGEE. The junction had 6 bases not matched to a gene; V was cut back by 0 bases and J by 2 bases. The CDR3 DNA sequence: TGTGCCAGCAGCGTAGCCAGGGCTAGCGGGGGGCAAGAGACCCAGTACTTC. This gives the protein CASSVARASGGQETQYF.

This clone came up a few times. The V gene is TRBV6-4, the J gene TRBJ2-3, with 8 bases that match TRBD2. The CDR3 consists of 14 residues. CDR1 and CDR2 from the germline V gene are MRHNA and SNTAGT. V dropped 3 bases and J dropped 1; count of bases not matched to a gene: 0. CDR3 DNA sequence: TGTGCCAGCAGTGAGCGGGGGGGCACAGATACGCAGTATTTT. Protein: CASSERGGTDTQYF.

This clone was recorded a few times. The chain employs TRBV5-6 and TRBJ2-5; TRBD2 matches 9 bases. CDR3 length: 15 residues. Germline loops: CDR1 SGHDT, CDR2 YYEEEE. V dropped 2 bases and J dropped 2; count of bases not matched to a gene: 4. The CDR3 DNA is TGTGCCAGCAGCTTCTACCTAGCGGGGCAAGAGACCCAGTACTTC. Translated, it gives CASSFYLAGQETQYF. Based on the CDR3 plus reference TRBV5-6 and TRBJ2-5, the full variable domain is DAGVTQSPTHLIKTRGQQVTLRCSPKSGHDTVSWYQQALGQGPQFIFQYYEEEERQRGNFPDRFSGHQFPNYSSELNVNALLLGDSALYLCASSFYLAGQETQYFGPGTRLLVL.

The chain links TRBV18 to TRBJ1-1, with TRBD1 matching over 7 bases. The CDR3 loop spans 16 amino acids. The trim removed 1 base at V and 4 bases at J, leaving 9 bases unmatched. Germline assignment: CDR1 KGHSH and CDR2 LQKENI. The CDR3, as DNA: TGTGCCAGCTCACCACAATCCAGGGGGGCGGGCACTGAAGCTTTCTTT. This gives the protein CASSPQSRGAGTEAFF.

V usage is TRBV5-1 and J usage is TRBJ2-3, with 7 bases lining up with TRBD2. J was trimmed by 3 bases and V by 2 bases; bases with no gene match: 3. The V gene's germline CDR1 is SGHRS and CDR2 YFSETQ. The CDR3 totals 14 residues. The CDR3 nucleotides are TGCGCCAGCAGCTTAGGGAGGGGAACAGATACGCAGTATTTT. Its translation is CASSLGRGTDTQYF.

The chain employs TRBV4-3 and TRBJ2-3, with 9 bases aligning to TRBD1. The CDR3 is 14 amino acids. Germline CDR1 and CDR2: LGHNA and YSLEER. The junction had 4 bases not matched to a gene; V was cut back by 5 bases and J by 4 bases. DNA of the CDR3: TGCGCCAGCAGCGTGGGACAGGGATCAGATACGCAGTATTTT. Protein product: CASSVGQGSDTQYF.

The CDR3 sequence is CASSDSSYNEQFF. In nucleotides, the CDR3 is TGTGCCAGCAGTGACTCTAGCTACAATGAGCAGTTCTTC. This chain links TRBV6-4 with TRBJ2-1; D gene uncertain. Trimming removed 0 bases from V and 3 bases from J, with 3 bases in between. The CDR3 loop spans 13 amino acids. Germline assignment: CDR1 MRHNA and CDR2 SNTAGT.

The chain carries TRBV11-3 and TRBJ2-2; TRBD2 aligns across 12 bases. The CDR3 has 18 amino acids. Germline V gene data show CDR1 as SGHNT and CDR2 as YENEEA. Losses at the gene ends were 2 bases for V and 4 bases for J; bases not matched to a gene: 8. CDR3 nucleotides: TGTGCCAGCAGCTTAACCCTTGGACTAGCGGGGAGCACCGGGGAGCTGTTTTTT. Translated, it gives CASSLTLGLAGSTGELFF.

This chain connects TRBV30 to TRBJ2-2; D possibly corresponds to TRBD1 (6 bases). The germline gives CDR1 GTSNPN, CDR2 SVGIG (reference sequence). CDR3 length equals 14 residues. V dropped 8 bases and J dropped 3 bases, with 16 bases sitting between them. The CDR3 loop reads CARRAGAHTGELFF. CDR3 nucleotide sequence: TGTGCCCGAAGGGCAGGGGCCCACACCGGGGAGCTGTTTTTT.

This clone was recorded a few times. The DNA for the CDR3 is TGTGCCAGCAGTGACAGGGGCACAGATACGCAGTATTTT. It codes for CASSDRGTDTQYF. V usage is TRBV6-1 and J usage is TRBJ2-3; weak D call: TRBD1 (5 bases). Germline CDR1 MNHNS, CDR2 SASEGT. The CDR3 is made up of 13 amino acids. V dropped 3 bases and J dropped 1 base, with 5 bases sitting between them.

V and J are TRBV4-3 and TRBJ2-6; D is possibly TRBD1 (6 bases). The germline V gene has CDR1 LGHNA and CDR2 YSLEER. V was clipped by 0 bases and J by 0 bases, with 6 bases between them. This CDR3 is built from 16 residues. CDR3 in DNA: TGCGCCAGCAGCCAAGAACAGGGCTCTGGGGCCAACGTCCTGACTTTC. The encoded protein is CASSQEQGSGANVLTF.

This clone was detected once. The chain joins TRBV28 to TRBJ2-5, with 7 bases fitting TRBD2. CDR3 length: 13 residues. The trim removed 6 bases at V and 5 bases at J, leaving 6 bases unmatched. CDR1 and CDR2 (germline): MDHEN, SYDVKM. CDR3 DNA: TGTGCCAGCAGGTTGGGGCGGGAGGAGACCCAGTACTTC. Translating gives CASRLGREETQYF.

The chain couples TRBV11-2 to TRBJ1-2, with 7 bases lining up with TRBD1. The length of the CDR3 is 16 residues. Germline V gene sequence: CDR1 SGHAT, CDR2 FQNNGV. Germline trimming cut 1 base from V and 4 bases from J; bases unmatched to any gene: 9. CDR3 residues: CASSLAPTGDVYGYTF. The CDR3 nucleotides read TGTGCCAGCAGCTTAGCCCCCACAGGGGACGTCTATGGCTACACCTTC.

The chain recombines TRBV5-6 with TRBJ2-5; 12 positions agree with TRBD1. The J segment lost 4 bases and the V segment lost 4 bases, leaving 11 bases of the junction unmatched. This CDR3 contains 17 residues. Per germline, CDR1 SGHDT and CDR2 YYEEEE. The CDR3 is CASSAPRDRGRRETQYF. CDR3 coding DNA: TGTGCCAGCAGCGCCCCCCGGGACAGGGGGCGCCGAGAGACCCAGTACTTC.